This TCR beta chain was profiled in a study of prognosis after radiotherapy for stage I lung cancer. Study-wide background: Stereotactic body radiotherapy was given without concurrent therapy, and no patient received both at once.

Multiplex PCR in two rounds served to amplify TCR beta CDR3 from genomic DNA. First-round PCR used primers specific to each TRBV and TRBJ gene. TCRdb ran MiXCR on the multiplex PCR reads and lists one entry per CDR3 protein. The sample shows around 11,000 distinct CDR3 sequences, approximately 53% of them seen only once. This clonotype came up once. Unmatched junction bases numbered 10, after V lost 4 bases and J lost 9 bases. CDR1 is PRHDT, CDR2 FYEKMQ, per germline (reference sequence). CDR3 length: 16 amino acids. The chain joins TRBV13 to TRBJ2-2; 11 bases are a match to TRBD1. The receptor comes from a donor over 45 with non-small cell lung cancer. The specimen comprised PBMCs, sampled before or after stereotactic body radiation therapy (not recorded which). Here the CDR3 reads CASSSQGQGGMRELFF. The CDR3 bases are TGTGCCAGCAGCTCCCAGGGACAGGGGGGCATGCGGGAGCTGTTTTTT.